What follows is one TCR beta chain and its context. Its antigen has not been determined. There are no base qualities to consult, and no much larger clone falls within one base. These data belong to a study of T cell changes during pregnancy in multiple sclerosis (dated by TCRdb to about 2019). In the study overall: In women with multiple sclerosis, the researchers looked at how the T cell repertoire shifted as pregnancy progressed.

V is pared back by 5 bases and J by 5 bases, with 7 bases lying between the germline termini. Taken from cysteine to phenylalanine, the CDR3 has 11 residues. Kept here is only the CDR3 DNA, which spans 33 bases and is read in frame from base 1. The germline V gene encodes CDR1 MNHEY and CDR2 SMNVEV (reference sequence). The library came from the immunoSEQ multiplex PCR assay. The source is immuneACCESS, and TCRdb retained only in-frame sequences with V and J called. Part of the clones is not carried over; for the studies checked, unresolved V genes explain less than half of this, and the remainder is unexplained. The sample contains 40,000 to 60,000 clones, 85% to 95% of them found a single time. The ten largest clones capture approximately 2.9% of the sample.

This TCR derives from a female donor with multiple sclerosis, enrolled in a pregnancy study. Recombination linked TRBV27 to TRBJ2-7; perhaps TRBD1 is the D gene, with 6 bases matching. Source: CD8+ T cells from peripheral blood mononuclear cells, taken in the second trimester of pregnancy. The DNA sequence follows: TGTGCCAGCAGTAGGGGGAACGAGCAGTACTTC. It specifies CASSRGNEQYF.